This TCR beta chain was sequenced for a study of blood T cell repertoires in COVID-19. Study-wide context: From T cells, B-cell-depleted T cells, or PBMCs came the material, which was cDNA or gDNA.

This clone was seen a single time. V was pared by 8 bases and J by 7 bases, with 18 bases between. The germline CDR1 and CDR2 sequences are SNHLY and FYNNEI. This CDR3 has 13 residues. Cohort 3 recovered donors had two negative PCRs, clearance, or symptom resolution. Study processing details: Reference gene primer amplification in the assay estimated nucleated cell counts. Method: immunoSEQ multiplex PCR; TCRdb's copy keeps in-frame clones and lacks some. V and J calls and clone size follow that table, whereas D and trimming were derived from the DNA. The sample has about 260,000 clones; 86% are singletons.

This clonotype originated in a woman aged 45 to 65 who had recovered from COVID-19. The specimen was PBMCs or T cells enriched from blood (not recorded which). The rearrangement links TRBV2 to TRBJ2-7, with D maybe TRBD2 (7 bases). CDR3 residues: CASRGAVMGEQYF. The CDR3 DNA reads as TGTGCCAGCCGGGGGGCAGTTATGGGAGAGCAGTACTTC.